Below are 20 T cell receptor beta chains sequenced from a single sample in a study of cytomegalovirus exposure and HLA in healthy donors. Vbeta (60) and Jbeta (13) primers were used in the PCR. Sequencing was performed with immunoSEQ multiplex PCR; in TCRdb, only in-frame clones are kept and a portion is missing. The table has about 89,000 clones, roughly 85% seen once. The sequenced sample consisted of PBMCs. These receptors all come from a man between 40 and 49 years old in good health and CMV-seropositive.

The chain recombines TRBV6-1 with TRBJ2-6; possibly TRBD1 for D (5 bases). Germline CDR1 is MNHNS and CDR2 is SASEGT. The CDR3 extends over 14 amino acids. The V gene lost 8 bases and the J gene lost 3 bases, with 11 bases spanning the gap. The CDR3 DNA reads as TGTGCCAGCCTCACAGGTTATGGGGCCAACGTCCTGACTTTC. It translates to CASLTGYGANVLTF.

The gene calls are TRBV11-1 and TRBJ2-7, with 10 bases that match TRBD1. The CDR3 length is 14 residues. After removal of 8 bases from V and 5 bases from J, the junction contained 9 bases not matched to a gene. Looked up from germline, CDR1 is SGHAT and CDR2 is FQDESV (reference sequence). The DNA of the CDR3 is TGTGCCAGCCAGGACAGGGGGTCTGTCAACGAGCAGTACTTC. Protein product: CASQDRGSVNEQYF.

This chain links TRBV12-5 with TRBJ2-7; 9 bases are shared with TRBD2. Germline V lookup: CDR1 LGHNT, CDR2 FRNRAP. CDR3 length: 16 amino acids. Trimming cost V 0 bases and J 6 bases; bases outside gene matches: 9. CDR3 in amino acids: CASGLVLGGGGREQYF. For the CDR3, the DNA is TGTGCTAGTGGTTTGGTACTTGGCGGGGGGGGACGCGAGCAGTACTTC.

The chain uses TRBV6-5 and TRBJ2-7; TRBD1 might be the D (6 bases). The CDR3 sequence is 15 residues long. Trimming removed 5 bases at V and 6 bases at J, with 20 bases between. The germline gives CDR1 MNHEY, CDR2 SVGAGI. The chain's CDR3 is CASSIQGRPRGEQYF. CDR3 nucleotides: TGTGCCAGCAGTATACAGGGCCGGCCCAGGGGCGAGCAGTACTTC.

V usage is TRBV5-1 and J usage is TRBJ2-1; the D is unclear. Trimming cost V 0 bases and J 1 base, with 8 bases left between them. Germline V gene data show CDR1 as SGHRS and CDR2 as YFSETQ. The CDR3 is made up of 15 amino acids. The CDR3 here is CASSLAVPSYNEQFF. In DNA form, the CDR3 reads TGCGCCAGCAGCTTGGCGGTCCCTTCCTACAATGAGCAGTTCTTC.

The chain uses TRBV5-4 and TRBJ2-5, with TRBD2 identical over 8 bases. The germline V gene encodes CDR1 SGHNT and CDR2 YYREEE (reference sequence). Unmatched junction bases numbered 9, after V lost 3 bases and J lost 2 bases. CDR3 size: 16 residues. CDR3 protein: CASSSPGGAAQETQYF. The DNA for the CDR3 is TGTGCCAGCAGCTCCCCCGGGGGGGCAGCTCAAGAGACCCAGTACTTC.

The chain couples TRBV7-6 to TRBJ1-5, with 10 bases lining up with TRBD1. With 5 bases clipped from V and 3 bases from J, the junction kept 13 bases outside the gene matches. Germline CDR1 is SGHVS and CDR2 is FNYEAQ. The CDR3 runs to 18 residues. In nucleotides, the CDR3 is TGTGCCAGCAGCCTAATGGTGCCGGGACAGGGGTTCAATCAGCCCCAGCATTTT. Amino acid sequence: CASSLMVPGQGFNQPQHF. The full variable domain, in which reference TRBV7-6 and TRBJ1-5 provide the parts outside the CDR3, is GAGVSQSPRYKVTKRGQDVALRCDPISGHVSLYWYRQALGQGPEFLTYFNYEAQQDKSGLPNDRFSAERPEGSISTLTIQRTEQRDSAMYRCASSLMVPGQGFNQPQHFGDGTRLSIL.

The chain employs TRBV4-2 and TRBJ2-7, with 8 bases aligning to TRBD2. The V gene end was trimmed by 6 bases and the J gene end by 8 bases; junction bases not matched to a gene: 9. The CDR3 is 13 amino acids. CDR1 and CDR2 (germline): LGHNA, YNFKEQ. The CDR3, as DNA: TGTGCCAGCAGGGGCAGCGGGGGACCAAAGCAGTACTTC. It yields the protein CASRGSGGPKQYF.

This clone was detected a few times. J is TRBJ2-7 and V is TRBV5-4; weak D call: TRBD2 (5 bases). Trimming stripped 4 bases from V and 6 bases from J, with 14 bases between. Germline-derived CDR1 and CDR2 are SGHNT and YYREEE (reference sequence). The CDR3 consists of 13 residues. The CDR3 nucleotides are TGTGCCAGCAGCGGATGGGAGACACGCGAGCAGTACTTC. As protein: CASSGWETREQYF.

This chain connects TRBV6-1 to TRBJ1-1, with TRBD1 matching 7 bases. Germline CDR1 and CDR2: MNHNS and SASEGT. CDR3 length: 15 residues. Losses at the gene ends were 5 bases for V and 4 bases for J; bases not matched to a gene: 10. The CDR3 sequence is CASSRDSSLLTEAFF. In DNA, the CDR3 is TGTGCCAGCAGTAGGGACAGTTCCTTACTCACTGAAGCTTTCTTT.

This chain uses TRBV27 with TRBJ2-2; a weak D match, TRBD1 (5 bases). There are 18 residues in the CDR3. Germline V gives CDR1 MNHEY, CDR2 SMNVEV (reference sequence). Trimming removed 4 bases at V and 2 bases at J, with 20 bases between. In nucleotides, the CDR3 is TGTGCCAGCAGTTCGCCCCCCCCTGACAGAGCTAACACCGGGGAGCTGTTTTTT. This gives the protein CASSSPPPDRANTGELFF.

This clone occurred a few times. V is TRBV4-1 and J is TRBJ1-2; D possibly corresponds to TRBD1 (6 bases). Trimming pared 1 base from V and 4 bases from J, leaving 10 bases between. In germline, CDR1 is MGHRA, CDR2 YSYEKL. This CDR3 is 14 amino acids long. The CDR3 here is CASSQVTGSYGYTF. CDR3 sequence (DNA): TGCGCCAGCAGCCAAGTAACAGGGTCCTATGGCTACACCTTC.

The chain uses TRBV6-1 and TRBJ1-1, with D maybe TRBD1 (5 bases). The V and J ends lost 11 bases and 1 base respectively, with 8 bases between them. Germline lookup yields CDR1 MNHNS and CDR2 SASEGT. The CDR3 runs to 11 residues. CDR3 in amino acids: CASDRNTEAFF. The DNA for the CDR3 is TGTGCCTCCGACAGGAACACTGAAGCTTTCTTT.

J is TRBJ2-2 and V is TRBV5-1; 10 nucleotides align to TRBD2. V lost 4 bases and J lost 5; bases outside the gene matches: 8. Germline CDR1 is SGHRS and CDR2 is YFSETQ. The CDR3 length is 16 residues. CDR3 DNA: TGCGCCAGCAGCCGGCTAGCGGGAGAGGGGACCGGGGAGCTGTTTTTT. Translating it yields CASSRLAGEGTGELFF.

The rearrangement uses TRBV30 and TRBJ2-5, with D unresolved. CDR1 GTSNPN and CDR2 SVGIG come from the germline V gene (reference sequence). With 3 bases removed from V and 4 bases from J, the gap between germline ends came to 9 bases. The CDR3 consists of 12 residues. The CDR3 DNA is TGTGCCTGGAGGTCCCCCTTAGAGACCCAGTACTTC. It is translated as CAWRSPLETQYF.

In DNA form, the CDR3 reads TGTGCCAGCAGTGCGACAGGGGGCGGCAATCAGCCCCAGCATTTT. Encoded protein: CASSATGGGNQPQHF. J is TRBJ1-5 and V is TRBV6-5; TRBD1 matches at 10 bases. The V gene's germline CDR1 is MNHEY and CDR2 SVGAGI. The CDR3 length is 15 residues. V trimming: 5 bases; J trimming: 2 bases; junction bases outside the gene matches: 3.

The rearrangement joins TRBV19 to TRBJ1-5; 9 bases fit TRBD1. CDR1 LNHDA and CDR2 SQIVND come from the germline V gene (reference sequence). This CDR3 has 16 residues. The V and J ends lost 4 bases and 6 bases, in that order; junction bases with no gene match: 10. The CDR3 sequence: CASSTGGGQGTQPQHF. Written as DNA, the CDR3 is TGTGCCAGTAGTACCGGGGGGGGACAGGGCACTCAGCCCCAGCATTTT.

The gene calls are TRBV5-1 and TRBJ2-5; 13 bases fit TRBD2. CDR1 is SGHRS and CDR2 is YFSETQ in the germline V gene. The J segment lost 5 bases and the V segment lost 4 bases, leaving 5 bases of the junction unmatched. This CDR3 is 15 amino acids long. In DNA, the CDR3 is TGCGCCAGCAGCCCGGGACTAGCGGGAACCGAGACCCAGTACTTC. This translates into CASSPGLAGTETQYF.

The rearrangement links TRBV6-5 to TRBJ1-2; D remains unclear. Trimming pared 0 bases from V and 2 bases from J, leaving 7 bases between. The CDR3 is 14 residues long. Germline-derived CDR1 and CDR2 are MNHEY and SVGAGI. The CDR3 protein is CASSYSGKNYGYTF. The CDR3 DNA reads TGTGCCAGCAGTTACTCGGGCAAGAACTATGGCTACACCTTC.

V and J are TRBV9 and TRBJ2-5; TRBD2 matches at 11 bases. This CDR3 has 16 amino acids. Trimming cost V 0 bases and J 5 bases; bases outside gene matches: 6. From germline, CDR1 is SGDLS and CDR2 YYNGEE. The CDR3 DNA is TGTGCCAGCAGCGTAGTTAGCGGGGGGGCCGGGGAGACCCAGTACTTC. This encodes CASSVVSGGAGETQYF. The full variable domain, completed using reference TRBV9 and TRBJ2-5, is DSGVTQTPKHLITATGQRVTLRCSPRSGDLSVYWYQQSLDQGLQFLIQYYNGEERAKGNILERFSAQQFPDLHSELNLSSLELGDSALYFCASSVVSGGAGETQYFGPGTRLLVL.